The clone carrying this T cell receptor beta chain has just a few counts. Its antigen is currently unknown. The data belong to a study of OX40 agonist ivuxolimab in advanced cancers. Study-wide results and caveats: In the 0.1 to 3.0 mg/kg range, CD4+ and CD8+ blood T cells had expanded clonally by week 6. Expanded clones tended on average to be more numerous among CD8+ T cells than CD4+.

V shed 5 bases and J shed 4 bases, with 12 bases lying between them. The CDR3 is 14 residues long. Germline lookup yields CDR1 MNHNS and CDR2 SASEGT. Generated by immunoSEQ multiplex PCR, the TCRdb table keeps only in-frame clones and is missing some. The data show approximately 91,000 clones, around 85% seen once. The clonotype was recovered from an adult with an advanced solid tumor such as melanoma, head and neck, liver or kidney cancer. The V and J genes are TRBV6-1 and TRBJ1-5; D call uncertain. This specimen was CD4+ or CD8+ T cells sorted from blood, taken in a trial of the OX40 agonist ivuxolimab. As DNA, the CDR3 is TGTGCCAGCAGTCGCGCCTCCGGGAATCAGCCCCAGCATTTT. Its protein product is CASSRASGNQPQHF.